The 27 T cell receptor beta chains presented below share a single source sample, sequenced in a study of blood T cells in healthy people across ages. The use of a sample-barcoded 5' primer and a J-beta primer mix characterized a second PCR of about 7 to 12 cycles. MiXCR was run by TCRdb on the 5' RACE reads, yielding one entry per CDR3 protein. The sample carries roughly 800,000 distinct CDR3 sequences, around 25% recorded once. Another study also made use of these data, one on T cells of mothers and their children.

The sequenced material came from blood. The receptors originated from a boy between 10 and 17 years old in good health.

This clonotype was counted a few times. CDR3 nucleotide sequence: TGTGCCAGCGCCTGGGGGGGAACCAACTATGGCTACACCTTC. Translated: CASAWGGTNYGYTF. The chain couples TRBV12-3 or TRBV12-4 to TRBJ1-2; D possibly corresponds to TRBD1 (5 bases). The length of the CDR3 is 14 residues. Trimming stripped 8 bases from V and 2 bases from J, with 15 bases between.

This clonotype was detected a few times. The chain employs TRBV6-6 and TRBJ2-5, with 9 positions matching TRBD2. Trimming at V came to 6 bases and at J to 1 base, leaving 9 bases not matched to a gene. The CDR3 extends over 16 amino acids. Germline CDR1 reads MNHNY; CDR2 reads SVGAGI (reference sequence). The CDR3 is CASSPAGTSSQETQYF. CDR3 coding DNA: TGTGCCAGCAGCCCGGCCGGGACTAGCAGCCAAGAGACCCAGTACTTC.

The rearrangement joins TRBV9 to TRBJ2-5, with 7 bases aligning to TRBD1. CDR3 size: 15 residues. CDR1 and CDR2 from the germline V gene are SGDLS and YYNGEE. The V segment lost 0 bases and the J segment 1 base; nucleotides outside the gene matches: 3. The CDR3 protein is CASSVGDSLQETQYF. CDR3 coding DNA: TGTGCCAGCAGCGTAGGGGACAGCCTCCAAGAGACCCAGTACTTC.

This clonotype was seen a handful of times. The rearrangement joins TRBV20-1 to TRBJ1-1; D is undetermined. The CDR3 spans 13 residues. Germline V gene sequence: CDR1 DFQATT, CDR2 SNEGSKA (reference sequence). Deletions cut 0 bases from V and 1 base from J, with 6 bases between. CDR3 loop: CSARDRRNTEAFF. For the CDR3, the DNA is TGCAGTGCTAGAGATCGCCGGAACACTGAAGCTTTCTTT.

This clonotype has more than one count but fewer than ten. The chain recombines TRBV20-1 with TRBJ2-5; 7 bases match TRBD2. The length of the CDR3 is 11 residues. Germline CDR1 reads DFQATT; CDR2 reads SNEGSKA (reference sequence). The V segment lost 3 bases and the J segment 11 bases; nucleotides outside the gene matches: 6. The CDR3: CSASRLAEQYF. For the CDR3, the DNA is TGCAGTGCTAGCAGGCTAGCGGAGCAGTACTTC.

The V and J genes are TRBV2 and TRBJ2-1; 13 bases are shared with TRBD2. The CDR3 is 18 residues long. J lost 9 bases, V lost 5 bases, and 16 bases had no gene match. Germline CDR1 reads SNHLY; CDR2 reads FYNNEI. This CDR3 is CASSPNLRMTSGGLEQFF. The CDR3 DNA reads TGTGCCAGCAGTCCAAACCTCAGAATGACTAGCGGGGGGCTTGAGCAGTTCTTC.

The chain uses TRBV23-1 and TRBJ1-2; D is possibly TRBD1 (5 bases). TRBV23-1 falls under the ORF class, with uncertain function. This CDR3 comprises 11 residues. V shed 3 bases and J shed 8 bases, with 7 bases lying between them. CDR3 coding DNA: TGCGCCAGCAGTCACAGGGACGGCTACACCTTC. This codes for CASSHRDGYTF.

This clonotype was observed a single time. The rearrangement uses TRBV13 and TRBJ2-5, with 7 bases aligning to TRBD1. V was pared by 5 bases and J by 3 bases, with 6 bases of the junction left unmatched. From germline, CDR1 is PRHDT and CDR2 FYEKMQ (reference sequence). The CDR3 is 14 amino acids. The CDR3 nucleotides read TGTGCCAGCAGCGTAAGGGGGCCCAAAGAGACCCAGTACTTC. Residues: CASSVRGPKETQYF.

This chain uses TRBV6-1 with TRBJ2-5; D gene ambiguous. In germline, CDR1 is MNHNS, CDR2 SASEGT. V was trimmed by 4 bases and J by 5 bases, leaving 11 bases between them. The CDR3 contains 13 residues. The CDR3 loop is CASSALHGETQYF. The CDR3 bases are TGTGCCAGCAGTGCCCTACACGGGGAGACCCAGTACTTC.

The rearrangement uses TRBV3-1 and TRBJ1-1; no definite D call. Germline values: CDR1 LGHDT, CDR2 YNNKEL (reference sequence). This CDR3 has 14 residues. V was shortened by 3 bases and J by 0 bases, with 8 bases between the two germline ends. The CDR3 nucleotides are TGTGCCAGCAGCCAGCAAGTAATGAACACTGAAGCTTTCTTT. Translation: CASSQQVMNTEAFF.

The V call is TRBV4-1, the J call TRBJ2-7; possibly TRBD1 for D (5 bases). The CDR3 totals 15 residues. Trimming took 1 base from V and 0 from J, leaving 10 bases between them. Germline V gives CDR1 MGHRA, CDR2 YSYEKL. The CDR3 DNA follows: TGCGCCAGCAGCCAAGGGCAGGACATCTCCTACGAGCAGTACTTC. This translates into CASSQGQDISYEQYF.

The rearrangement uses TRBV6-5 and TRBJ2-5, with TRBD1 as a possible D gene (6 bases). The tail of the sequence fits TRBJ2-7 better, so the J call may be wrong. There are 13 residues in the CDR3. CDR1 is MNHEY and CDR2 is SVGAGI in the germline V gene. The CDR3 here is CASSKTQGYEQYF. The CDR3 coding sequence is TGTGCCAGCAGTAAAACTCAGGGGTACGAGCAGTACTTC.

The chain has TRBV28 and TRBJ2-7; D gene uncertain. CDR1 and CDR2 from the germline V gene are MDHEN and SYDVKM. The V gene lost 7 bases and the J gene lost 5 bases, with 15 bases spanning the gap. This CDR3 contains 13 residues. CDR3 nucleotide sequence: TGTGCCAGCACCTCCAAGGGTGGCCACGAGCAGTACTTC. It yields the protein CASTSKGGHEQYF.

This clonotype has more than one count but fewer than ten. This chain uses TRBV12-3 or TRBV12-4 with TRBJ2-2, with D perhaps assigned TRBD1 or TRBD2 (5 bases each). This CDR3 contains 14 residues. V was clipped by 5 bases and J by 8 bases, with 15 bases between them. The CDR3 region is CASSPGPSAGELFF. The DNA of the CDR3 is TGTGCCAGCAGTCCGGGACCGTCGGCGGGGGAGCTGTTTTTT.

Only a few counts were recorded for this clonotype. This chain joins TRBV7-9 and TRBJ2-3; D is unclear. Germline-derived CDR1 and CDR2 are SEHNR and FQNEAQ (reference sequence). The V gene lost 1 base and the J gene lost 4 bases, with 15 bases spanning the gap. There are 16 residues in the CDR3. CDR3 in amino acids: CASSLDMTPPPDTQYF. CDR3 in DNA: TGTGCCAGCAGCTTAGATATGACCCCCCCACCAGATACGCAGTATTTT.

CDR3 loop: CAISQNNEQFF. As DNA, the CDR3 is TGTGCCATCAGTCAGAACAATGAGCAGTTCTTC. The chain employs TRBV10-3 and TRBJ2-1; the D is unclear. The ends were cut back, 5 bases at V and 5 bases at J, with 4 bases in the middle. This CDR3 has 11 residues. Germline V gene lookup returns CDR1 ENHRY and CDR2 SYGVKD.

The J gene is TRBJ1-1, the V gene TRBV5-1; TRBD1 matches at 7 bases. Germline CDR1 is SGHRS and CDR2 is YFSETQ. J lost 2 bases, V lost 4 bases, and 8 bases had no gene match. This CDR3 region has 15 residues. The CDR3 here is CASSIRTGGNTEAFF. The CDR3 nucleotides read TGCGCCAGCAGCATCCGGACAGGAGGTAACACTGAAGCTTTCTTT.

This rearrangement joins TRBV12-3 or TRBV12-4 to TRBJ1-3, with D possibly being TRBD1 (5 bases). The V end lost 10 bases, the J end lost 0 bases, and 13 bases lay between the germline ends. The CDR3 totals 14 residues. This CDR3 is CATDDSLSGNTIYF. CDR3 nucleotide sequence: TGTGCCACCGATGACAGCCTCTCTGGAAACACCATATATTTT.

This clonotype was seen only a few times. The rearrangement uses TRBV29-1 and TRBJ2-3; D unclear. In germline, CDR1 is SQVTM, CDR2 ANQGSEA. V was shortened by 0 bases and J by 9 bases, with 10 bases between the two germline ends. CDR3 length: 12 residues. The CDR3 sequence is CSVEDQKGTQYF. The CDR3 nucleotides read TGCAGCGTTGAAGATCAGAAGGGAACGCAGTATTTT.

This clonotype was picked up a small number of times. This chain links TRBV4-1 with TRBJ2-1, with D possibly TRBD1 on 5 matching bases. The CDR3 loop spans 18 amino acids. Germline CDR1 is MGHRA and CDR2 is YSYEKL. Trimming cost V 0 bases and J 3 bases, with 18 bases left between them. The CDR3 nucleotides are TGCGCCAGCAGCCAAGATTGGTTAACAGGCAAATTCTACAATGAGCAGTTCTTC. Residues: CASSQDWLTGKFYNEQFF.

This chain uses TRBV6-6 with TRBJ2-5; unclear D gene. TRBJ2-1 explains the end of the DNA better; the J call may be wrong. This CDR3 contains 12 residues. Germline values: CDR1 MNHNY, CDR2 SVGAGI (reference sequence). The DNA of the CDR3 is TGTGCCAGCAGTTACACTACCGATGAGCAGTTCTTC. It yields the protein CASSYTTDEQFF.

Only a few counts were recorded for this clonotype. V is TRBV4-2 and J is TRBJ2-7; 11 bases line up with TRBD2. The CDR3 is made up of 14 amino acids. CDR1 and CDR2 from the germline V gene are LGHNA and YNFKEQ. The V segment lost 2 bases and the J segment 7 bases; nucleotides outside the gene matches: 4. CDR3 residues: CASSQPTSGNEQYF. In nucleotides, the CDR3 is TGTGCCAGCAGCCAACCGACTAGCGGGAATGAGCAGTACTTC.

The rearrangement joins TRBV7-9 to TRBJ2-1, with D possibly matching TRBD1 (5 bases). This CDR3 is built from 16 residues. V was pared by 1 base and J by 8 bases, with 18 bases between. Germline V gives CDR1 SEHNR, CDR2 FQNEAQ (reference sequence). CDR3 loop: CASSLGGRGGLDEQFF. The CDR3 bases are TGTGCCAGCAGCTTAGGGGGCCGAGGCGGCCTCGATGAGCAGTTCTTC.

In its sample, this clonotype was seen many times. The chain recombines TRBV4-3 with TRBJ2-7; 9 bases fit TRBD1. The CDR3 runs 13 residues. Germline values: CDR1 LGHNA, CDR2 YSLEER. V lost 3 bases to trimming and J lost 5 bases; unmatched junction nucleotides: 2. The CDR3 is CASSQGQGHEQYF. DNA for the CDR3: TGCGCCAGCAGCCAGGGACAGGGCCACGAGCAGTACTTC.

This clonotype occurred a few times. The rearrangement uses TRBV15 and TRBJ2-5; possibly TRBD2 for D (5 bases). Trimming stripped 4 bases from V and 5 bases from J, with 11 bases between. CDR3 size: 13 residues. Germline V gene lookup returns CDR1 LNHNV and CDR2 YYDKDF (reference sequence). The CDR3 bases are TGTGCCACCAGCATTAACACGGGGGAGACCCAGTACTTC. Translated: CATSINTGETQYF.

In its sample, this clonotype was seen many times. The chain couples TRBV7-2 to TRBJ2-1; possibly TRBD2 for D (5 bases). The CDR3 extends over 16 amino acids. Between the trimmed V and J ends, which lost 5 bases and 8 bases, there was a span of 22 bases. CDR1 SGHTA and CDR2 FQGNSA come from the germline V gene. For the CDR3, the DNA is TGTGCCAGCAGCCCCCTAGGCCGGCGGGCCGTCGATGAGCAGTTCTTC. Its translation is CASSPLGRRAVDEQFF. Supplemented by reference TRBV7-2 and TRBJ2-1, the full variable domain reads GAGVSQSPSNKVTEKGKDVELRCDPISGHTALYWYRQSLGQGLEFLIYFQGNSAPDKSGLPSDRFSAERTGGSVSTLTIQRTQQEDSAVYLCASSPLGRRAVDEQFFGPGTRLTVL.

On this clonotype: Compared with germline, one end of the junction differs, possibly owing to a read error. The chain combines TRBV7-9 with TRBJ2-7; D is tentatively TRBD1 or TRBD2 (5 bases each). The CDR3 has 13 amino acids. Germline V lookup: CDR1 SEHNR, CDR2 FQNEAQ (reference sequence). The CDR3 DNA follows: TGTGCCAGCAGTTTAGGGACCGCGAACGAGCAGTACTTC. Its translation is CASSLGTANEQYF. The whole variable domain, filled in from reference TRBV7-9 and TRBJ2-7, reads DTGVSQNPRHKITKRGQNVTFRCDPISEHNRLYWYRQTLGQGPEFLTYFQNEAQLEKSRLLSDRFSAERPKGSFSTLEIQRTEQGDSAMYLCASSLGTANEQYFGPGTRLTVT.